The clone carrying this T cell receptor beta chain was counted at least ten times. Its antigen is undetermined. The source of the sample is a study of T-cell reconstitution after alpha-beta-depleted transplantation in children. General study findings and limits: T-cell counts and diversity were attributed mostly to newly produced T cells one year after transplant. At day 60, the high TCRbeta diversity found in some patients originated from recipient T cells and thymic progenitors that had survived. Expanded graft clones, several hundred of them, were reportedly the source of alpha-beta T cells about two months after transplant.

The CDR3 has 12 amino acids. Germline assignment: CDR1 LNHNV and CDR2 YYDKDF (reference sequence). With V trimmed by 6 bases and J by 9 bases, 5 bases remained unmatched. Library preparation (for TCRbeta) was performed with unique molecular identifiers. MiXCR was run by TCRdb on the PCR reads, yielding one entry per CDR3 protein. The sample yields 350,000 to 500,000 distinct CDR3 sequences, over 40% seen once. The sequenced sample was PBMCs, obtained before TCRalphabeta/CD19-depleted stem cell transplant. This clonotype was obtained from a girl aged 2-15 years with aplastic anemia, due to receive a stem cell transplant. The V and J genes are TRBV15 and TRBJ2-1, with TRBD2 identical over 7 bases. The CDR3 spells CATRSLALEQFF. DNA for the CDR3: TGTGCCACCAGGTCACTAGCGCTTGAGCAGTTCTTC.